This is a list of T cell receptor beta chains from one sample in a study of cytomegalovirus exposure and HLA in healthy donors. Profiling relied on immunoSEQ multiplex PCR, and the TCRdb table lists in-frame clones only, not all of them. In the table there are more than 95,000 clones, 8% to 11% of which are singletons. The sample comprised PBMCs. The receptors stem from a woman between 18 and 29 years old in good health and CMV-seropositive. Both conserved end residues are part of each CDR3. Each record gives: V gene, D gene, J gene, clone size, CDR3 DNA, CDR3 protein. The D gene is left open where the match is weak. Clone sizes are given selectively: once, few, many, or a class where the clone is expanded.

>TRBV5-5|-|TRBJ1-1|few
TGTGCCAGCAGCTACACAGCCTTACTTAGGGGCACTGAAGCTTTCTTT
CASSYTALLRGTEAFF
>TRBV27|-|TRBJ1-1|few
TGTGCCAGCAGTTTAGACTCGAACACTGAAGCTTTCTTT
CASSLDSNTEAFF
>TRBV15|-|TRBJ2-1|-
TGTGCCACCAGCATCCCTAGCAGCTACAATGAGCAGTTCTTC
CATSIPSSYNEQFF
>TRBV7-3|-|TRBJ2-2|-
TGTGCCAGCAGCTTAAAAGGGGTTGGCACCGGGGAGCTGTTTTTT
CASSLKGVGTGELFF
>TRBV18|TRBD1|TRBJ1-4|few
TGTGCCAGCTCACCGGGGGACAGTGAAAAACTGTTTTTT
CASSPGDSEKLFF
>TRBV6-5|-|TRBJ1-3|few
TGTGCCAGCAGTTACTGGGTGACATCTGGAAACACCATATATTTT
CASSYWVTSGNTIYF
>TRBV25-1|-|TRBJ2-5|-
TGTGCCAGCACCGGGAACCAAGAGACCCAGTACTTC
CASTGNQETQYF
>TRBV7-9|-|TRBJ1-1|few
TGTGCCAGCAGCTTTCAGGGTCACACTGAAGCTTTCTTT
CASSFQGHTEAFF
>TRBV7-8|TRBD2|TRBJ2-7|few
TGTGCCAGCAGCTCTGGGGCGGCTAGCGGCACCTACGAGCAGTACTTC
CASSSGAASGTYEQYF
>TRBV4-2|-|TRBJ1-1|few
TGTGCCAGCAGCCAAGGTGGGGGGATGAACACTGAAGCTTTCTTT
CASSQGGGMNTEAFF
>TRBV10-3|TRBD2|TRBJ2-1|few
TGTGCCATCAGTGAGTCTAGCGGGATAGGATATGAGCAGTTCTTC
CAISESSGIGYEQFF
>TRBV5-1|TRBD2|TRBJ2-1|few
TGCGCCAGCAGCCCTTCCGCTAGCGGCACCTACAATGAGCAGTTCTTC
CASSPSASGTYNEQFF
>TRBV30|-|TRBJ2-5|few
TGTGCCTGGAATTCCGGGGAGGAAGAGACCCAGTACTTC
CAWNSGEEETQYF
>TRBV5-6|TRBD1|TRBJ1-1|few
TGTGCCAGCAGCTACGGGACAGGGAACACTGAAGCTTTCTTT
CASSYGTGNTEAFF
>TRBV28|TRBD1|TRBJ1-2|-
TGTGCCAGCAATTCACGACAGGGGAGAGACTTCTATGGCTACACCTTC
CASNSRQGRDFYGYTF
>TRBV7-8|-|TRBJ2-1|few
TGTGCCAGCAGCTCGAGATCCAGCGGTGAGCAGTTCTTC
CASSSRSSGEQFF
>TRBV5-4|TRBD1|TRBJ1-1|few
TGTGCCTCAACAGGGGTCCAAAACACTGAAGCTTTCTTT
CASTGVQNTEAFF
>TRBV25-1|TRBD1|TRBJ1-2|few
TGTGCCAGCACTGATCAGGGGGCAGGGGGCTACACCTTC
CASTDQGAGGYTF
>TRBV6-1|-|TRBJ1-5|-
TGTGCCAGCACCCTAGGGGGGGGACAGCCCCAGCATTTT
CASTLGGGQPQHF
>TRBV5-6|TRBD2|TRBJ2-1|few
TGTGCCAGCAGCGACACTAGCGGGGACTACAATGAGCAGTTCTTC
CASSDTSGDYNEQFF
>TRBV19|-|TRBJ1-2|-
TGTGCCAGTAGTCGGGACTTAGCTAACTATGGCTACACCTTC
CASSRDLANYGYTF
>TRBV6-1|-|TRBJ1-2|few
TGTGCCAGCACCGTTCCTGACAGACTCTATGGCTACACCTTC
CASTVPDRLYGYTF
>TRBV7-8|TRBD2|TRBJ2-7|few
TGTGCCAGCAGCCTCTCGGGACTAGCGGAACTCGAGCAGTACTTC
CASSLSGLAELEQYF
>TRBV5-1|-|TRBJ1-1|few
TGCGCCAGCAGCTTGGAAGAGGACACTGAAGCTTTCTTT
CASSLEEDTEAFF
>TRBV6-5|-|TRBJ1-2|few
TGTGCCAGCAGTTACTCAGAGGGATATGGCTACACCTTC
CASSYSEGYGYTF
>TRBV5-6|-|TRBJ2-7|few
TGTGCCAGCAGCTTCTACTCAACAGGGACCTACGAGCAGTACTTC
CASSFYSTGTYEQYF
>TRBV2|TRBD2|TRBJ2-7|-
TGTGCCAGCAGGGGGCTACTAGCGAGGCCCGAGCAGTACTTC
CASRGLLARPEQYF
>TRBV18|TRBD1|TRBJ1-4|few
TGTGCCAGCTCACCGGTGACAGGGGCGAATGAAAAACTGTTTTTT
CASSPVTGANEKLFF
>TRBV4-1|-|TRBJ1-1|few
TGCGCCAGCAGCCCACACCTATATCGGACAGCGAACACTGAAGCTTTCTTT
CASSPHLYRTANTEAFF
>TRBV7-9|TRBD1|TRBJ1-1|-
TGTGCCAGCAGCTTACTGGCACAGGGGGCAACTGAAGCTTTCTTT
CASSLLAQGATEAFF
>TRBV6-5|-|TRBJ2-1|-
TGTGCCAGCAGTTACTCAGGGGCTGAGCAGTTCTTC
CASSYSGAEQFF
>TRBV29-1|-|TRBJ1-1|few
TGCAGCGTGGGGAAATGGGAGAAGAACACTGAAGCTTTCTTT
CSVGKWEKNTEAFF